The 17 T cell receptor beta chains below come from one sample, sequenced in a study of blood T cell repertoires in COVID-19. Assay: immunoSEQ multiplex PCR; the TCRdb copy retains only in-frame clones and omits some. The sample comprises about 300,000 clones, 75% to 95% of which are singletons, and around 1.1% rests with the top ten. Sample: PBMCs or T cells enriched from blood (not recorded which). Receptors originate from a woman younger than 45 who had recovered from COVID-19.

This sequence joins TRBV28 and TRBJ1-5; 8 nucleotides align to TRBD1. Germline lookup yields CDR1 MDHEN and CDR2 SYDVKM. This CDR3 has 16 residues. With V trimmed by 3 bases and J by 2 bases, 6 bases remained unmatched. The CDR3 sequence: CASSLIQGGGNQPQHF. The CDR3 DNA sequence: TGTGCCAGCAGTTTGATACAGGGGGGTGGCAATCAGCCCCAGCATTTT.

The CDR3 nucleotides read TGTGCCATCAGTGAGTGGAGAGGACAGGGCAATCAGCCCCAGCATTTT. This sequence encodes CAISEWRGQGNQPQHF. The V gene is TRBV10-3, the J gene TRBJ1-5, with TRBD1 matching 7 bases. The CDR3 sequence is 16 residues long. After removal of 1 base from V and 2 bases from J, the junction contained 5 bases not matched to a gene. The V gene's germline CDR1 is ENHRY and CDR2 SYGVKD.

The V gene is TRBV5-6, the J gene TRBJ1-3, with 8 bases fitting TRBD1. The CDR3 extends over 16 amino acids. V lost 3 bases, J lost 0 bases, and 5 bases stayed unmatched. Per germline, CDR1 SGHDT and CDR2 YYEEEE. CDR3 residues: CASSSPGQASGNTIYF. CDR3 DNA sequence: TGTGCCAGCAGCTCACCGGGACAGGCCTCTGGAAACACCATATATTTT.

The chain carries TRBV24-1 and TRBJ1-5; 7 bases line up with TRBD1. The germline V gene encodes CDR1 KGHDR and CDR2 SFDVKD. The CDR3 sequence is 14 residues long. V dropped 9 bases and J dropped 0; count of bases not matched to a gene: 4. CDR3 nucleotides: TGTGCCACCGGACAGGCGTATAGCAATCAGCCCCAGCATTTT. Its translation: CATGQAYSNQPQHF.

This chain uses TRBV7-2 with TRBJ2-3; perhaps TRBD2 as D (5 bases). This CDR3 has 16 amino acids. Germline CDR1 is SGHTA and CDR2 is FQGNSA. Trimming stripped 6 bases from V and 3 bases from J, with 19 bases between. The CDR3 nucleotides read TGTGCCAGCAGTCTGTGGCGGGCCCACGTTACAGATACGCAGTATTTT. It yields the protein CASSLWRAHVTDTQYF.

The chain joins TRBV4-2 to TRBJ1-4; a possible D gene is TRBD1 (6 bases). Per the germline V gene, CDR1 is LGHNA and CDR2 is YNFKEQ. CDR3 length: 15 residues. V shed 3 bases and J shed 7 bases, with 15 bases lying between them. CDR3 protein: CASSQDSWRPEKLFF. The CDR3, as DNA: TGTGCCAGCAGCCAGGACAGCTGGCGACCTGAAAAACTGTTTTTT.

The V gene is TRBV18, the J gene TRBJ2-7, with 8 bases identical to TRBD1. The CDR3 runs to 16 residues. The germline V gene has CDR1 KGHSH and CDR2 LQKENI. With 3 bases clipped from V and 2 bases from J, the junction kept 9 bases outside the gene matches. The chain's CDR3 is CASSPIRGTGTYEQYF. CDR3 sequence (DNA): TGTGCCAGCTCACCTATCAGGGGGACAGGTACCTACGAGCAGTACTTC.

The chain has TRBV28 and TRBJ1-5; 12 positions agree with TRBD1. The length of the CDR3 is 19 residues. V lost 1 base, J lost 1 base, and 8 bases stayed unmatched. Germline V gives CDR1 MDHEN, CDR2 SYDVKM. The CDR3 is CASSLSRGQGAFSNQPQHF. CDR3 bases: TGTGCCAGCAGTTTATCGAGGGGACAGGGGGCTTTCAGCAATCAGCCCCAGCATTTT. Filled out from reference TRBV28 and TRBJ1-5, the complete variable domain reads DVKVTQSSRYLVKRTGEKVFLECVQDMDHENMFWYRQDPGLGLRLIYFSYDVKMKEKGDIPEGYSVSREKKERFSLILESASTNQTSMYLCASSLSRGQGAFSNQPQHFGDGTRLSIL.

V gene TRBV9 combines with J gene TRBJ2-7; 7 positions agree with TRBD1. The junction had 5 bases not matched to a gene; V was cut back by 2 bases and J by 6 bases. Germline assignment: CDR1 SGDLS and CDR2 YYNGEE. The CDR3 runs to 13 residues. The CDR3 reads CASSVEDRREQYF. The CDR3 nucleotides are TGTGCCAGCAGCGTCGAGGACAGGCGCGAGCAGTACTTC.

This clone was picked up one time. The chain joins TRBV5-1 to TRBJ2-5, with 8 bases fitting TRBD2. J was trimmed by 2 bases and V by 4 bases; bases with no gene match: 16. Germline assignment: CDR1 SGHRS and CDR2 YFSETQ. The CDR3 length is 18 residues. The CDR3 nucleotides are TGCGCCAGCAGCCCAGTCTCCCTGGCGGGAGGCGTGCAAGAGACCCAGTACTTC. Its protein product is CASSPVSLAGGVQETQYF.

The rearrangement uses TRBV14 and TRBJ1-1; 8 bases match TRBD1. Trimming at V came to 4 bases and at J to 2 bases, leaving 6 bases not matched to a gene. CDR1 and CDR2 (germline): SGHDN, FVKESK. The CDR3 has 15 amino acids. The CDR3 is CASSPRTGINTEAFF. The DNA of the CDR3 is TGTGCCAGCAGCCCCCGGACAGGGATAAACACTGAAGCTTTCTTT.

The chain joins TRBV7-2 to TRBJ2-5; TRBD1 matches 8 bases. The CDR3 loop spans 16 amino acids. V shed 5 bases and J 5 bases; nucleotides not matched to a gene: 13. Germline V gives CDR1 SGHTA, CDR2 FQGNSA. The CDR3 DNA follows: TGTGCCAGCAGCCCTGAAGGACAGGGAGCCAGGGAGACCCAGTACTTC. It yields the protein CASSPEGQGARETQYF.

The chain employs TRBV7-6 and TRBJ2-1, with 8 bases identical to TRBD1. Germline V gene data show CDR1 as SGHVS and CDR2 as FNYEAQ. This CDR3 is 15 amino acids long. The trim removed 4 bases at V and 9 bases at J, leaving 11 bases unmatched. Here the CDR3 reads CASSSDRVGWGEQFF. CDR3 coding DNA: TGTGCCAGCAGCTCGGACAGGGTTGGATGGGGTGAGCAGTTCTTC. Complete variable domain (other parts from reference TRBV7-6 and TRBJ2-1): GAGVSQSPRYKVTKRGQDVALRCDPISGHVSLYWYRQALGQGPEFLTYFNYEAQQDKSGLPNDRFSAERPEGSISTLTIQRTEQRDSAMYRCASSSDRVGWGEQFFGPGTRLTVL.

As concerns this clone: A read error may produce the germline difference seen at one junction end. The genes are TRBV9 and TRBJ2-2; 7 bases agree with TRBD2. Germline V gives CDR1 SGDLS, CDR2 YYNGEE. This CDR3 is 14 amino acids long. CDR3 nucleotide sequence: TGTGCCAGCAGCCCCAGCGGGAACCCCGGGGAGCTGTTTTTT. Amino acids: CASSPSGNPGELFF.

V gene TRBV19 combines with J gene TRBJ1-5; TRBD1 is a possible D gene (6 bases). The CDR3 has 15 residues. The V end lost 5 bases, the J end lost 1 base, and 12 bases lay between the germline ends. The germline V gene encodes CDR1 LNHDA and CDR2 SQIVND (reference sequence). Here the CDR3 reads CASSSMQGSNQPQHF. The CDR3 DNA reads TGTGCCAGTAGTTCGATGCAGGGGAGCAATCAGCCCCAGCATTTT.

V gene TRBV6-5 combines with J gene TRBJ1-5; weak D call: TRBD1 (5 bases). The CDR3 covers 15 residues. From germline, CDR1 is MNHEY and CDR2 SVGAGI. V dropped 5 bases and J dropped 3 bases, with 14 bases sitting between them. As DNA, the CDR3 is TGTGCCAGCAGTCCTGTCAGCGGGGCCAATCAGCCCCAGCATTTT. Its translation is CASSPVSGANQPQHF.

This clone came up once. The genes are TRBV24-1 and TRBJ2-5; TRBD1 is a possible D gene (6 bases). The CDR3 is 13 residues long. Trimming removed 9 bases from V and 3 bases from J, with 13 bases in between. CDR1 and CDR2 (germline): KGHDR, SFDVKD. The CDR3 here is CATGRNREETQYF. CDR3 in DNA: TGTGCCACCGGCCGAAACAGGGAAGAGACCCAGTACTTC.